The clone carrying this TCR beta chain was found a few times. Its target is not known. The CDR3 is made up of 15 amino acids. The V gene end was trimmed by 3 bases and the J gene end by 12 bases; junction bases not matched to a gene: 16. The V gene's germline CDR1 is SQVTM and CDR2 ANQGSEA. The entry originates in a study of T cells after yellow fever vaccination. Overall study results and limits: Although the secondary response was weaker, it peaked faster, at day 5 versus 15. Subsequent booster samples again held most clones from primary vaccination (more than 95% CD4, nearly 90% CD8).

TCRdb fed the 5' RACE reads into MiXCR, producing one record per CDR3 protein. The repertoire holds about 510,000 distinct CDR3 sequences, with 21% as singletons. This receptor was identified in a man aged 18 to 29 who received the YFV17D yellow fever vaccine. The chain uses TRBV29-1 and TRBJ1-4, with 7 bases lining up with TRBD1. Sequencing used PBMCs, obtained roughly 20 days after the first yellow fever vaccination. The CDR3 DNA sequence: TGCAGCGTTGAGGGGTCAAGAGGGGGCCCTGGGGAACTGTTTTTT. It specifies CSVEGSRGGPGELFF.